The clone carrying this T cell receptor (beta chain) was seen a few times. The data derive from a study of early T cells in non-severe SARS-CoV-2 infection. The TCR library protocol was used to attach unique molecular identifiers. These identifiers were attached to individual cDNA molecules. TCRdb reprocessed the 5' RACE reads via MiXCR and lists one record per CDR3 protein. The table lists 75,000 to 95,000 distinct CDR3 sequences, 15% to 20% of them singletons. The sequence was obtained from an adult who was a healthcare worker with PCR-confirmed SARS-CoV-2 infection or an uninfected control (not recorded which). The sample consisted of whole blood, taken at baseline.

The CDR3 nucleotides read TGCAGTGCTAGATCGCGGCAGCCCCTCCATGAGCAGTTCTTC. This gives the protein CSARSRQPLHEQFF. The chain carries TRBV20-1 and TRBJ2-1; D gene uncertain. The CDR3 has 14 amino acids. Germline loops: CDR1 DFQATT, CDR2 SNEGSKA (reference sequence). The ends were cut back, 2 bases at V and 8 bases at J, with 16 bases in the middle.